This entry features one TCR beta chain sequence. The antigen it recognizes is unknown. Within one base of it there is no much larger clone, and no base qualities were kept. This record belongs to a study of blood T cell repertoires in COVID-19 (TCRdb year 2020). At the level of the whole study: The collaborator samples originated in the United States, Italy and Spain and spanned the acute and convalescent phases of COVID-19. The prospective study material was composed of cDNA or gDNA derived from T cells, B-cell-depleted T cells, or PBMCs. The dataset comprised deeply sampled blood TCRbeta repertoires from subjects exposed to, actively infected with, or recovered from COVID-19. The repertoires were released in a freely available public database intended as a resource for research on the immune response to SARS-CoV-2. Samples came from the ongoing ImmuneRACE study (first 160 participants) plus 1,254 subjects from 6 global collaborators. Nearly every sample came with metadata listing a de-identified subject ID, COVID-19 status, age in years and sex. HLA class I and class II types, where available, came from metadata supplied by the sample provider rather than from assay-based typing.

TCRbeta CDR3 regions were amplified from genomic DNA using the immunoSEQ Assay, a bias-controlled multiplex PCR. Regarding the original processing steps: The number of nucleated cells in each sample was estimated from the amplification of reference gene primers within the assay. To quantify the absolute abundance of each unique TCRbeta CDR3 rearrangement, sequence reads were collapsed and filtered. For each sample, productive Simpson clonality was calculated as the square root of Simpson's diversity index over productive rearrangements. TCRdb holds this immuneACCESS table with in-frame rearrangements only. Some clones are missing; in checked studies, unresolved V genes explain under half, and the rest has no known cause. V, J and clone size are taken as reported in that table, and D and trimming were inferred from the DNA itself. The sample yields 60,000 to 75,000 clones; 85% were counted once. 35% to 40% of the sample is held by the ten biggest clonotypes.

Here is what the overall study found, with its caveats: Clinical and demographic metadata were provided uncurated, with the amount varying by source and participant.

Reading the germline V gene gives CDR1 KGHSH and CDR2 LQKENI. V was cut back by 11 bases and J by 8 bases, leaving a gap of 13 bases between them. There are 11 amino acids in the CDR3, from cysteine to phenylalanine inclusive. Of the read, only the CDR3 DNA is kept; its 33 bases are in frame from base 1. Whole blood was collected in K2EDTA tubes by collaborating institutions according to the institutions' own protocols. For TCRbeta analysis, collaborators shipped samples in one of three forms: frozen whole blood, isolated PBMCs, or DNA extracted from either of those sample types. This sequence originates from a woman aged 80 or older with active or convalescent COVID-19. Sample: peripheral blood. The rearranged chain carries TRBV18 and TRBJ1-3, with the D gene call left open. CDR3 loop: CAAVAGDTIYF. The nucleotide sequence reads as follows: TGTGCCGCCGTCGCCGGAGACACCATATATTTT.